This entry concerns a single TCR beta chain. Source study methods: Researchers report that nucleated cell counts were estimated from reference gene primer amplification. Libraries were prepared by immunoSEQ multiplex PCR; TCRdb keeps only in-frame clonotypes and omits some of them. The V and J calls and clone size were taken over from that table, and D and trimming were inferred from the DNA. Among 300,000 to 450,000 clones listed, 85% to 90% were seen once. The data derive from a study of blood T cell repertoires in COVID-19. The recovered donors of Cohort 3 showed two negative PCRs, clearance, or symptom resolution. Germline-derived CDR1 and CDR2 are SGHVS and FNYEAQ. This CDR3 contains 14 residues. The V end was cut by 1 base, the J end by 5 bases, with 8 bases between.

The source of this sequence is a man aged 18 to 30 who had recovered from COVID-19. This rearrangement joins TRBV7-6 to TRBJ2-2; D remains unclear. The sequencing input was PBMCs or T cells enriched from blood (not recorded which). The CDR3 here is CASSLVRFTGELFF. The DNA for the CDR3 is TGTGCCAGCAGCTTAGTCCGGTTTACCGGGGAGCTGTTTTTT.